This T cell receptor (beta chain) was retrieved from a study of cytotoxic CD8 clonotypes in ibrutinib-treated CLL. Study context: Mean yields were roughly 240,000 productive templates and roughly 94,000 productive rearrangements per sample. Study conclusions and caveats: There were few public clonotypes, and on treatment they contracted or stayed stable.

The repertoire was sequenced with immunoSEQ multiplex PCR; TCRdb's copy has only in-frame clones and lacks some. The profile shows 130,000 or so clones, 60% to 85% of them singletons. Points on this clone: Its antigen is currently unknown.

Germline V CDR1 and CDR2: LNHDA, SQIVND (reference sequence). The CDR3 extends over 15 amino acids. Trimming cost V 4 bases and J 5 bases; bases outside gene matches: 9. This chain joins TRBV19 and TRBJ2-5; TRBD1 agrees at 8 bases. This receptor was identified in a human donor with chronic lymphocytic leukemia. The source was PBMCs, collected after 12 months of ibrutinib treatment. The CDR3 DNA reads TGTGCCAGTAGTACCGCGACAGGGGAGGCGGAGACCCAGTACTTC. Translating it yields CASSTATGEAETQYF.